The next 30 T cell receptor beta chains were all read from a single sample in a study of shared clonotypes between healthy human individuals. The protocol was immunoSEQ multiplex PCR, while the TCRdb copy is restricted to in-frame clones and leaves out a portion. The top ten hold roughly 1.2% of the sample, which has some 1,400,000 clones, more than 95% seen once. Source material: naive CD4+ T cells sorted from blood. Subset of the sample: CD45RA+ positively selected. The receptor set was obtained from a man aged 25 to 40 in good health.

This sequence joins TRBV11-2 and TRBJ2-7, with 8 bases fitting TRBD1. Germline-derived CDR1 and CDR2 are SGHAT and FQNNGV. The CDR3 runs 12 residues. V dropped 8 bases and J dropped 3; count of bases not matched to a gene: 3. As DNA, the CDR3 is TGTGCCAGCCGAACAGGGGGCTACGAGCAGTACTTC. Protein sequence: CASRTGGYEQYF.

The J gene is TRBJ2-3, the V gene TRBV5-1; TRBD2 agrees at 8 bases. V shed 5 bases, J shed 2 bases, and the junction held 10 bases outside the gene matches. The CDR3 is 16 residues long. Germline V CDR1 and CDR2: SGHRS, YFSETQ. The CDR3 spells CASRRGAGDYTDTQYF. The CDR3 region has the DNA TGCGCCAGCAGGCGGGGGGCAGGGGACTACACAGATACGCAGTATTTT.

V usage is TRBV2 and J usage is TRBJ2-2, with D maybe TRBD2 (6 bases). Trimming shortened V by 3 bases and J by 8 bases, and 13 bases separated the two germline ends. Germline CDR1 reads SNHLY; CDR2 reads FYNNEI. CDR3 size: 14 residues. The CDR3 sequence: CASSDGGVLGELFF. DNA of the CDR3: TGTGCCAGCAGTGACGGGGGAGTTTTAGGGGAGCTGTTTTTT.

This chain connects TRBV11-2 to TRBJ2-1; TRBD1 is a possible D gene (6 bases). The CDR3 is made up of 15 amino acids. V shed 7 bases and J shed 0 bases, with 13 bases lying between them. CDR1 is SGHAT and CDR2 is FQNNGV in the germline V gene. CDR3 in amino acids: CASTYRASSYNEQFF. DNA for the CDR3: TGTGCCAGCACCTACAGGGCCTCCTCCTACAATGAGCAGTTCTTC.

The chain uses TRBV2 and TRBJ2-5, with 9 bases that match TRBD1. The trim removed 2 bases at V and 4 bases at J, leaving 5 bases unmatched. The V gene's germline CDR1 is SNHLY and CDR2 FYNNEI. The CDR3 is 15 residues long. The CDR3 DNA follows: TGTGCCAGCAGTGAAAAATCGACAGGGGGAGAGACCCAGTACTTC. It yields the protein CASSEKSTGGETQYF.

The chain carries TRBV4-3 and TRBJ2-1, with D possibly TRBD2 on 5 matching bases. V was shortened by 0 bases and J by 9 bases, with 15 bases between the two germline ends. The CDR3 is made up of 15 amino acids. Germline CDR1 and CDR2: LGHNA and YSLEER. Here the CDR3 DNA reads TGCGCCAGCAGCCAAGAAGGTCTCGTGGGGAGTGAGCAGTTCTTC. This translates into CASSQEGLVGSEQFF.

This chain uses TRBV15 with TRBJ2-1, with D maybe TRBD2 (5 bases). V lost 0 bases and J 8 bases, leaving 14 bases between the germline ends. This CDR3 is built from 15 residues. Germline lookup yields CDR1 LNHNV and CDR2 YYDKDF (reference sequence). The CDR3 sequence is CATSRDQRPWDEQFF. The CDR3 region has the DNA TGTGCCACCAGCAGAGATCAGCGGCCCTGGGATGAGCAGTTCTTC.

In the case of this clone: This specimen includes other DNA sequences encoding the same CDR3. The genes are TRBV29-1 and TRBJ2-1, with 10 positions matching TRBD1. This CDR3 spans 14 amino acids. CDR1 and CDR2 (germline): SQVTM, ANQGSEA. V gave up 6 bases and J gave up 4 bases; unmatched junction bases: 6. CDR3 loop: CSVQGDRGYNEQFF. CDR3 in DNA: TGCAGCGTGCAAGGGGACAGGGGATACAATGAGCAGTTCTTC.

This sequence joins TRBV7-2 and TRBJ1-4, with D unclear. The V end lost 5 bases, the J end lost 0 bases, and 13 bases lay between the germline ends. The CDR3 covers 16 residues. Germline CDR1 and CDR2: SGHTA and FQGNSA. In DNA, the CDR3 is TGTGCCAGCAGCCCCTACCCCAGTTCAACTAATGAAAAACTGTTTTTT. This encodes CASSPYPSSTNEKLFF.

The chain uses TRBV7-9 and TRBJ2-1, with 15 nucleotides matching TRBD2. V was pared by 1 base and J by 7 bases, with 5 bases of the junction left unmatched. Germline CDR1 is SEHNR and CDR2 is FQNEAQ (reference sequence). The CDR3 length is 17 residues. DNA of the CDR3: TGTGCCAGCAGCTTAGGAGGACTAGCGGGAGGGAGAAATGAGCAGTTCTTC. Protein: CASSLGGLAGGRNEQFF.

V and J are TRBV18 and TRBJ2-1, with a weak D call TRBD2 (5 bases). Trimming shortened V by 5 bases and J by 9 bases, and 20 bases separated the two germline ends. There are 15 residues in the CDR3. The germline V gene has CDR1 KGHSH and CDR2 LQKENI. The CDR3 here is CASSEVRDRTSEQFF. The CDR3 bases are TGTGCCAGCTCAGAGGTGCGAGATCGGACTTCTGAGCAGTTCTTC.

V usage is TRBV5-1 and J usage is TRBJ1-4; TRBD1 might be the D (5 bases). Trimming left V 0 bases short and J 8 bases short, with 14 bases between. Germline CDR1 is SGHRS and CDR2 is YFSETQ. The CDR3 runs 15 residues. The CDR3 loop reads CASSLGQSFIEKLFF. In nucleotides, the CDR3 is TGCGCCAGCAGCTTGGGACAGTCTTTTATAGAAAAACTGTTTTTT. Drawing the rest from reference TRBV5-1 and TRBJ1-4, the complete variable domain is KAGVTQTPRYLIKTRGQQVTLSCSPISGHRSVSWYQQTPGQGLQFLFEYFSETQRNKGNFPGRFSGRQFSNSRSEMNVSTLELGDSALYLCASSLGQSFIEKLFFGSGTQLSVL.

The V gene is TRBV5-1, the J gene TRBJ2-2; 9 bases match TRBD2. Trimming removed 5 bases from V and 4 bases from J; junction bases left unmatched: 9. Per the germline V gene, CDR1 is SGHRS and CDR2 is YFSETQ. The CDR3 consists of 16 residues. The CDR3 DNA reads TGCGCCAGCAGTCCTAGCGGGATGGCGGGCACCGGGGAGCTGTTTTTT. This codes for CASSPSGMAGTGELFF.

CDR3 bases: TGTGCCAGCAGCATGAGGGACAGTCCTTCGGTAGATACGCAGTATTTT. This sequence encodes CASSMRDSPSVDTQYF. The V call is TRBV7-6, the J call TRBJ2-3, with 7 bases aligning to TRBD1. The V gene's germline CDR1 is SGHVS and CDR2 FNYEAQ. This CDR3 is built from 16 residues. Germline trimming cut 5 bases from V and 5 bases from J; bases unmatched to any gene: 13.

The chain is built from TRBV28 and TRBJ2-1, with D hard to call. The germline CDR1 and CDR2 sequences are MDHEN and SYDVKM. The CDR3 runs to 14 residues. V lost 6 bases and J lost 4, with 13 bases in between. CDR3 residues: CASSVGTSYNEQFF. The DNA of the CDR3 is TGTGCCAGCAGCGTCGGTACGTCGTACAATGAGCAGTTCTTC.

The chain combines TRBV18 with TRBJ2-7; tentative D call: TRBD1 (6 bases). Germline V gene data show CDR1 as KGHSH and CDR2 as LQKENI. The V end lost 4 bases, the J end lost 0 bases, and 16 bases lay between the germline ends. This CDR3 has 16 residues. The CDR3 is CASSQNGQPSSYEQYF. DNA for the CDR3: TGTGCCAGCTCACAAAACGGACAGCCCAGCTCCTACGAGCAGTACTTC.

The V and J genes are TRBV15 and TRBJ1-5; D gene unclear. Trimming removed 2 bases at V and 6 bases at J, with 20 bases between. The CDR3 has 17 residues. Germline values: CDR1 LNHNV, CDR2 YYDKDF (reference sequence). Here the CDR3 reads CATSRFSGVRSGQPQHF. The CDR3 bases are TGTGCCACCAGCAGATTTAGTGGGGTGCGCTCGGGTCAGCCCCAGCATTTT.

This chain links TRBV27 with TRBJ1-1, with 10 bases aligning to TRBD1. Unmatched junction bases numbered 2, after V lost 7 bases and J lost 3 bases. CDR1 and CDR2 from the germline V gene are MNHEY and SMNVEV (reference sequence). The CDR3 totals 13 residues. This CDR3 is CASKDRGDTEAFF. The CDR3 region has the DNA TGTGCCAGCAAGGACAGGGGGGACACTGAAGCTTTCTTT.

CDR3 sequence reads: CASSPRSGTGARPREQYF. In DNA form, the CDR3 reads TGTGCCAGCTCACCACGATCTGGGACAGGGGCCAGGCCGCGGGAGCAGTACTTC. The rearrangement uses TRBV18 and TRBJ2-7; TRBD1 matches at 10 bases. V shed 1 base and J 7 bases; nucleotides not matched to a gene: 16. The CDR3 is made up of 18 amino acids. Looked up from germline, CDR1 is KGHSH and CDR2 is LQKENI.

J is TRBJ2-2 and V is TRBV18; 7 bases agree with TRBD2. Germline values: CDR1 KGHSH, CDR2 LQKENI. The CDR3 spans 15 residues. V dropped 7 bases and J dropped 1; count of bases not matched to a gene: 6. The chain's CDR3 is CASFTLAGNTGELFF. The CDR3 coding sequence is TGTGCCAGCTTCACTTTAGCGGGGAACACCGGGGAGCTGTTTTTT. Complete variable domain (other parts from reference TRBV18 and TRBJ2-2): NAGVMQNPRHLVRRRGQEARLRCSPMKGHSHVYWYRQLPEEGLKFMVYLQKENIIDESGMPKERFSAEFPKEGPSILRIQQVVRGDSAAYFCASFTLAGNTGELFFGEGSRLTVL.

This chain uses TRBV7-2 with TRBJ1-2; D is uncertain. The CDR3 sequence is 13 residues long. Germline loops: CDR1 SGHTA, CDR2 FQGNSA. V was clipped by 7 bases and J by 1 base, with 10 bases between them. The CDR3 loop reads CASTQRVNYGYTF. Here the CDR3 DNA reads TGTGCCAGCACCCAAAGGGTTAACTATGGCTACACCTTC.

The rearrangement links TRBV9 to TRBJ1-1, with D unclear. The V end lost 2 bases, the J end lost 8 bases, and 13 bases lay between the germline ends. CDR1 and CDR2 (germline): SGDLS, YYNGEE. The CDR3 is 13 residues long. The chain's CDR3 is CASSVQSRTEAFF. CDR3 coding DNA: TGTGCCAGCAGCGTCCAATCGAGGACGGAAGCTTTCTTT.

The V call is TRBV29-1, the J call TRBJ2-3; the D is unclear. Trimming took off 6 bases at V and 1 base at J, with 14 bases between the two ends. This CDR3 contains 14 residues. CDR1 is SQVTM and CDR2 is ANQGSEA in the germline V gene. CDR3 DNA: TGCAGCGTCACCCCCTCCGGGCGCACAGATACGCAGTATTTT. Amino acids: CSVTPSGRTDTQYF.

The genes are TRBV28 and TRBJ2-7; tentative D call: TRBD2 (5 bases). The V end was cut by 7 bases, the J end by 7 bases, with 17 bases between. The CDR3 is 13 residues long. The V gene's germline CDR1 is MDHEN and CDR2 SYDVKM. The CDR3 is CASTSTLVREQYF. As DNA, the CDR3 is TGTGCCAGCACCTCCACACTAGTAAGGGAGCAGTACTTC.

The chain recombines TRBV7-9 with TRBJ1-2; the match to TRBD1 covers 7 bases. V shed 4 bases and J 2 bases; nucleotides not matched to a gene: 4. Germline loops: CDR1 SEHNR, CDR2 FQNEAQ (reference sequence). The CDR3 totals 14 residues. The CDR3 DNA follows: TGTGCCAGCAGCTATGTAGGGGGCAACTATGGCTACACCTTC. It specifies CASSYVGGNYGYTF.

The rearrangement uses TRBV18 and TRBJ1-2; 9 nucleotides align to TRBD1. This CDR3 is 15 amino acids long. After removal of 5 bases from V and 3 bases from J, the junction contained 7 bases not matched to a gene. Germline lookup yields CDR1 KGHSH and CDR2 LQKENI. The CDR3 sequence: CASSTLDRGDYGYTF. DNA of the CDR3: TGTGCCAGCTCAACACTGGACAGGGGTGACTATGGCTACACCTTC. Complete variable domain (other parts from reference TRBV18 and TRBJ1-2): NAGVMQNPRHLVRRRGQEARLRCSPMKGHSHVYWYRQLPEEGLKFMVYLQKENIIDESGMPKERFSAEFPKEGPSILRIQQVVRGDSAAYFCASSTLDRGDYGYTFGSGTRLTVV.

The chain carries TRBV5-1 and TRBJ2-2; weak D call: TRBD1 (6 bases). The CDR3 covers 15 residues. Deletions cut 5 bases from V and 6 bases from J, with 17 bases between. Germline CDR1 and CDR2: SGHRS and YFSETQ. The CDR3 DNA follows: TGCGCCAGCAGATCCTCGGCAGGGGCGGCCGGGGAGCTGTTTTTT. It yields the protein CASRSSAGAAGELFF.

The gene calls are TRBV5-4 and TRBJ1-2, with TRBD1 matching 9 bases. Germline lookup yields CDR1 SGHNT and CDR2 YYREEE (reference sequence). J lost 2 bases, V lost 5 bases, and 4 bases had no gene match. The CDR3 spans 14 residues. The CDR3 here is CASRTGTGNYGYTF. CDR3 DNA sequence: TGTGCCAGCAGGACCGGGACAGGGAACTATGGCTACACCTTC.

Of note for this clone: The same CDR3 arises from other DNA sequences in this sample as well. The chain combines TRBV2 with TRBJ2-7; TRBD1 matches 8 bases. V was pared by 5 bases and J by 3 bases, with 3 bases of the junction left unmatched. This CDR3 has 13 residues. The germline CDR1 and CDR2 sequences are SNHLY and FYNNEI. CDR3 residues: CASSRDRGYEQYF. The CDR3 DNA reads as TGTGCCAGCAGTCGCGACAGGGGCTACGAGCAGTACTTC. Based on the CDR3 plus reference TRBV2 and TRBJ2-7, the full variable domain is EPEVTQTPSHQVTQMGQEVILRCVPISNHLYFYWYRQILGQKVEFLVSFYNNEISEKSEIFDDQFSVERPDGSNFTLKIRSTKLEDSAMYFCASSRDRGYEQYFGPGTRLTVT.

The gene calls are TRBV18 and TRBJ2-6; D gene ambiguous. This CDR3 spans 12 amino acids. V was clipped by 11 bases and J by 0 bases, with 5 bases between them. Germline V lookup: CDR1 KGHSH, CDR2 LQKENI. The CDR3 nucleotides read TGTGCCGCAGGCTCTGGGGCCAACGTCCTGACTTTC. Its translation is CAAGSGANVLTF.